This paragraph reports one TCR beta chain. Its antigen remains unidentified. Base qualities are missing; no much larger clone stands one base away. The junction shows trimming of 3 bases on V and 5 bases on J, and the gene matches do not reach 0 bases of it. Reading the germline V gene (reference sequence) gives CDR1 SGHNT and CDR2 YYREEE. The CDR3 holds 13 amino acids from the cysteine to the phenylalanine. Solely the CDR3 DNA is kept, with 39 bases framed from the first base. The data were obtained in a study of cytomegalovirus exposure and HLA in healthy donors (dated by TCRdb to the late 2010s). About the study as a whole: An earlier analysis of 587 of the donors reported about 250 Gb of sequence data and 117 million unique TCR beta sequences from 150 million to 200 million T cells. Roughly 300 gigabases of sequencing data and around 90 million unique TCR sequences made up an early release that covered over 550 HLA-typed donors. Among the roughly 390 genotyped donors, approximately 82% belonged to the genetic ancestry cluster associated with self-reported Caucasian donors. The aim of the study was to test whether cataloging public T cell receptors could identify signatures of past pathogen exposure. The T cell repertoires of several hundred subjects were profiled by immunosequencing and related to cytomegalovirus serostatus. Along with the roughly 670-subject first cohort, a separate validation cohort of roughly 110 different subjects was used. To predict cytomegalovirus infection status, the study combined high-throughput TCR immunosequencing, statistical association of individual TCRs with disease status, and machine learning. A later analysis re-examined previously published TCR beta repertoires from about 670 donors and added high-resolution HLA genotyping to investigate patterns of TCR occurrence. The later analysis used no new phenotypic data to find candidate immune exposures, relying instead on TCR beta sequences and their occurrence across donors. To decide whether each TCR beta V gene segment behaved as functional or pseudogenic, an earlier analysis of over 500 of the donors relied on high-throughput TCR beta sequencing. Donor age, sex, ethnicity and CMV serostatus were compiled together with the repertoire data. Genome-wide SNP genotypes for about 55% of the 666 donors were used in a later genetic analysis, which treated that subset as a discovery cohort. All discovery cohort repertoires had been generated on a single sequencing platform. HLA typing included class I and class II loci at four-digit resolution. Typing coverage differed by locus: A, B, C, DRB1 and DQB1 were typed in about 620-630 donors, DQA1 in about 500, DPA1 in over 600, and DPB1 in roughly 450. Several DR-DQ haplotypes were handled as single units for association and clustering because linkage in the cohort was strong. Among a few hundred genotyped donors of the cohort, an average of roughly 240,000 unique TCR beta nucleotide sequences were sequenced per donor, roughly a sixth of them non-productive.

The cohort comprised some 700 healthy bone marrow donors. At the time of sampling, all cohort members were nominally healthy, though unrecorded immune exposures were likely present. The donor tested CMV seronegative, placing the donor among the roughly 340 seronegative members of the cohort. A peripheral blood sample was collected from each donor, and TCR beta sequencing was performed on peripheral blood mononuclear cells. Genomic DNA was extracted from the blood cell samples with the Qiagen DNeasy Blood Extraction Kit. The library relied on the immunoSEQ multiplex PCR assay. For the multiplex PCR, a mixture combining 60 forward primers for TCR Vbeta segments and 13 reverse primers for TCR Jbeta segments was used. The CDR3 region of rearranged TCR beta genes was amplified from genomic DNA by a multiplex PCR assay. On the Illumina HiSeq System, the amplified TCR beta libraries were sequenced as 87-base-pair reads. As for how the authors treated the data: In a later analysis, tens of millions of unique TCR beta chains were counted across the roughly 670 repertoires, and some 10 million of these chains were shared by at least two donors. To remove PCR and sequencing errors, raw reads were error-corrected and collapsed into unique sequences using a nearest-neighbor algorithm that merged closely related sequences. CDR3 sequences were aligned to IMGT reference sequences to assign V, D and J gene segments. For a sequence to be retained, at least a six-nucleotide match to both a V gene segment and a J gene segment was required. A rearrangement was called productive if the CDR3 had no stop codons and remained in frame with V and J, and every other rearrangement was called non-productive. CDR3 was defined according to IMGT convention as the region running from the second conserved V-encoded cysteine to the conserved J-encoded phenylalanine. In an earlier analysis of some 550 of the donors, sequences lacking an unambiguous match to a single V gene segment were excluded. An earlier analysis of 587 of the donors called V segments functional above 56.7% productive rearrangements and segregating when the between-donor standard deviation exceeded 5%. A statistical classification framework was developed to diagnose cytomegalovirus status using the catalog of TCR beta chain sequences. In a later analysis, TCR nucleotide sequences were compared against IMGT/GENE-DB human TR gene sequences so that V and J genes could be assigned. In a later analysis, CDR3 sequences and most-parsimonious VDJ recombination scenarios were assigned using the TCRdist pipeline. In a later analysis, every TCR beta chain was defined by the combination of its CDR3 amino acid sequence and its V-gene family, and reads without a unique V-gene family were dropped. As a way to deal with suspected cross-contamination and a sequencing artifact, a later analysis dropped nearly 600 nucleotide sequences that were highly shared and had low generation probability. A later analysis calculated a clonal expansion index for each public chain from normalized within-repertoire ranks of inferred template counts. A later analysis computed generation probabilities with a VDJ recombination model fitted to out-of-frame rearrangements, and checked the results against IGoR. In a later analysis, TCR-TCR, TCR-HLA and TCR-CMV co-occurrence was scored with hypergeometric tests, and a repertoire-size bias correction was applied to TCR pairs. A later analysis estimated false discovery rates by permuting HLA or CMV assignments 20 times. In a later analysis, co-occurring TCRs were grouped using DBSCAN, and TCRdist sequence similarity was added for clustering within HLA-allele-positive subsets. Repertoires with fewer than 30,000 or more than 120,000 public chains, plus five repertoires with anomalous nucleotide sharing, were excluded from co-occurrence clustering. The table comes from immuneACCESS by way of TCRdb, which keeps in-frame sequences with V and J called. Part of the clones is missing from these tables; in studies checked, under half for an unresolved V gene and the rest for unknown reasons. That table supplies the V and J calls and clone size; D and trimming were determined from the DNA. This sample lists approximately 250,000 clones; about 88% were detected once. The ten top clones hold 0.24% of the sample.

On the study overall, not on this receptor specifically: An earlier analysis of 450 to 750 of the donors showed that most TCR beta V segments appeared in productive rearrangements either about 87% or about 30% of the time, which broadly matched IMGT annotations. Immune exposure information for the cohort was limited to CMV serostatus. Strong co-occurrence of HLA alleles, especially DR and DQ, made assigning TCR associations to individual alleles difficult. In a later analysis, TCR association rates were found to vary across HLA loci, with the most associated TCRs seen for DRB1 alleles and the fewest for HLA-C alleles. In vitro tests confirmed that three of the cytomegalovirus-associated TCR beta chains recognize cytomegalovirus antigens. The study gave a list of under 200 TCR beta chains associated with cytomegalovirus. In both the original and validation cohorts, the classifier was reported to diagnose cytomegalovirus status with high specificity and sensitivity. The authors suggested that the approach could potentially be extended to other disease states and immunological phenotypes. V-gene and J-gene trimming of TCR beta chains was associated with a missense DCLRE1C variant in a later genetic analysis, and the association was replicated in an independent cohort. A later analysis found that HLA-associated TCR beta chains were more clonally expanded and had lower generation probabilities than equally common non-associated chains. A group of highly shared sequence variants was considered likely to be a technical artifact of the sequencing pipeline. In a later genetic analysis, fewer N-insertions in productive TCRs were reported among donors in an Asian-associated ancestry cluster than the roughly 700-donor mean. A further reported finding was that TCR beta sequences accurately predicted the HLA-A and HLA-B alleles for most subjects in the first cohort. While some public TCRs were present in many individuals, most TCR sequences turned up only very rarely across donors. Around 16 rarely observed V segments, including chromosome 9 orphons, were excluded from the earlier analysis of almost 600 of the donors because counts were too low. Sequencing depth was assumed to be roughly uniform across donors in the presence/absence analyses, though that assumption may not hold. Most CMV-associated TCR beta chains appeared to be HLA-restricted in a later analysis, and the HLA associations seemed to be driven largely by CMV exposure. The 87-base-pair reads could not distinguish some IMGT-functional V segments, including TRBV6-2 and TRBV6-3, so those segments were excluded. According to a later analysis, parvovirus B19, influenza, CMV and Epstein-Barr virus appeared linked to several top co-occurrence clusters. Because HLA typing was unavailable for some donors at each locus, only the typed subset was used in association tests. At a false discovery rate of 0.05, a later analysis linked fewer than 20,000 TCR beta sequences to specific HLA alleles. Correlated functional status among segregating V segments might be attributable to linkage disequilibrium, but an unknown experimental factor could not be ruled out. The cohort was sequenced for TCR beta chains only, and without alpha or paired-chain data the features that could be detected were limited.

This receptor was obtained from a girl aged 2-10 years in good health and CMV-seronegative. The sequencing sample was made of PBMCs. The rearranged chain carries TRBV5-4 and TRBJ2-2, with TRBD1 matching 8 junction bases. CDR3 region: CASSYRGTGELFF. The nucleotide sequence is TGTGCCAGCAGCTACAGGGGGACCGGGGAGCTGTTTTTT.